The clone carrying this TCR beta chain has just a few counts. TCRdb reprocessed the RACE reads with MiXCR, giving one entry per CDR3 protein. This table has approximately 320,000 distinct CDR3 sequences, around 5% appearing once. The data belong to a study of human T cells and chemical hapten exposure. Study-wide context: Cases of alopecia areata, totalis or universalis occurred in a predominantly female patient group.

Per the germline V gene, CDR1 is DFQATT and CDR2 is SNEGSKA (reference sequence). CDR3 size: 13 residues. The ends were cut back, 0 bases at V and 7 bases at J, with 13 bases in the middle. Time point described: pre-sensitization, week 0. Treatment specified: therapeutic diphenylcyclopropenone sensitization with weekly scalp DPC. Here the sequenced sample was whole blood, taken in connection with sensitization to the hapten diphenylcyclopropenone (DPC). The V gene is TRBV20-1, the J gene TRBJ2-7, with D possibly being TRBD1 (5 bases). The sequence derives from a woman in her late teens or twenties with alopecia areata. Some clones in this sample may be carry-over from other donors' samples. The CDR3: CSARDSVGLEQYF. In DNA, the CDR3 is TGCAGTGCTAGAGATTCGGTGGGGCTTGAGCAGTACTTC.